This TCR beta chain stems from a study of blood T cell repertoires in COVID-19. At the level of the study: PBMCs, B-cell-depleted T cells, or T cells provided the cDNA or gDNA that made up the material.

V shed 11 bases and J shed 6 bases, with 23 bases lying between them. Germline V CDR1 and CDR2: MNHEY, SVGAGI. The CDR3 runs 14 residues. In the authors' methods: Researchers report that nucleated cell counts were estimated from reference gene primer amplification. The data were produced by immunoSEQ multiplex PCR, yet TCRdb's version contains in-frame clones alone and is incomplete. V and J calls and clone size come straight from that table; D and trimming were deduced from the DNA. The sample shows under 250,000 clones, around 81% of them seen only once. The clonotype originates from a human donor in a cohort sampled during active COVID-19. The genes are TRBV6-5 and TRBJ2-7, with D possibly being TRBD2 (5 bases). The sample taken for sequencing was peripheral blood. The CDR3: CACGLRGFEGEQYF. CDR3 bases: TGTGCCTGCGGGTTACGGGGATTTGAGGGCGAGCAGTACTTC.